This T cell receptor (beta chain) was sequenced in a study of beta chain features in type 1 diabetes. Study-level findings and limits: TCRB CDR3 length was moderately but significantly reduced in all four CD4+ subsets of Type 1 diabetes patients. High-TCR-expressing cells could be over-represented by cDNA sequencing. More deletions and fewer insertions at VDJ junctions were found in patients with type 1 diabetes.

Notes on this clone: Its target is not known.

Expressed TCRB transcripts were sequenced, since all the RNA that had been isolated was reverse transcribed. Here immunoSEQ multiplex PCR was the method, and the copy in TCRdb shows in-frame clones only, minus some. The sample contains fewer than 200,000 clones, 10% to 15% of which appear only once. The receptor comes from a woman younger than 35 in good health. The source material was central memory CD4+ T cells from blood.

The CDR3 sequence: CATSRGGLVGYTF. The CDR3 DNA follows: TGTGCCACCAGCAGAGGCGGACTGGTTGGCTACACCTTC. J is TRBJ1-2 and V is TRBV15; D is unresolved. CDR1 is LNHNV, CDR2 YYDKDF, per germline (reference sequence). This CDR3 spans 13 amino acids. V lost 1 base and J 7 bases, leaving 10 bases between the germline ends.